The 15 T cell receptor beta chains listed next were all sequenced from one sample in a study of a mutant IDH1 vaccine in newly diagnosed glioma. Data came from immunoSEQ multiplex PCR; TCRdb stores just in-frame clones and leaves some out. The repertoire holds about 67,000 clones, with roughly 80% as singletons. The time point was: week 47, end of study. Topical imiquimod was applied with each vaccine dose, which held 300 ug of mutant IDH1 20-mer peptide. Their specific antigens are unknown. Sequencing used PBMCs, obtained from a glioma patient whose treatment included an IDH1 peptide vaccine. Receptors originate from a man aged 25-45 years with glioma.

Only a few counts were recorded for this clone. The V call is TRBV9, the J call TRBJ1-1, with TRBD1 matching over 7 bases. This CDR3 comprises 15 residues. Germline assignment: CDR1 SGDLS and CDR2 YYNGEE. V shed 4 bases, J shed 5 bases, and the junction held 11 bases outside the gene matches. CDR3 region: CASSPQVQGETEAFF. CDR3 DNA: TGTGCCAGCAGCCCGCAGGTCCAGGGGGAGACTGAAGCTTTCTTT.

The chain joins TRBV2 to TRBJ1-1; tentative D call: TRBD1 (6 bases). The CDR3 runs 13 residues. Trimming stripped 8 bases from V and 2 bases from J, with 12 bases between. The V gene's germline CDR1 is SNHLY and CDR2 FYNNEI. The DNA of the CDR3 is TGTGCCAGCGAATGGGGGGCTAACACTGAAGCTTTCTTT. This gives the protein CASEWGANTEAFF.

The J gene is TRBJ2-7, the V gene TRBV11-2; tentatively, D is TRBD1 (5 bases). Germline assignment: CDR1 SGHAT and CDR2 FQNNGV. This CDR3 has 14 residues. Trimming left V 4 bases short and J 2 bases short, with 12 bases between. CDR3 region: CASSSRPTAYEQYF. CDR3 DNA sequence: TGTGCCAGCAGCTCCCGCCCGACAGCCTACGAGCAGTACTTC.

This clone was detected once. The chain employs TRBV7-2 and TRBJ2-6; TRBD1 agrees at 8 bases. This CDR3 contains 17 residues. Germline CDR1 reads SGHTA; CDR2 reads FQGNSA. V gave up 7 bases and J gave up 0 bases; unmatched junction bases: 8. CDR3: CASTKDRASSGANVLTF. The CDR3 nucleotides read TGTGCCAGCACCAAGGACAGGGCGAGCTCTGGGGCCAACGTCCTGACTTTC.

V is TRBV21-1 and J is TRBJ1-3. TRBV21-1 is a pseudogene. The CDR3 extends over 17 amino acids. CDR3 bases: TGTGCCAGTGGCGGAGGGGCCGACAGATACTCTGGAAACACCATATATTTT. Translating gives CASGGGADRYSGNTIYF.

The V and J genes are TRBV19 and TRBJ2-2; 8 nucleotides match TRBD1. Germline V gene lookup returns CDR1 LNHDA and CDR2 SQIVND (reference sequence). The CDR3 spans 16 residues. J was trimmed by 2 bases and V by 3 bases; bases with no gene match: 5. CDR3 in amino acids: CASSMGRGLNTGELFF. The DNA for the CDR3 is TGTGCCAGTAGTATGGGCAGGGGGCTCAACACCGGGGAGCTGTTTTTT.

The chain has TRBV11-2 and TRBJ1-2; the D gene is possibly TRBD1 (5 bases). CDR3 length: 14 residues. The ends were cut back, 1 base at V and 2 bases at J, with 8 bases in the middle. Per germline, CDR1 SGHAT and CDR2 FQNNGV. The CDR3 loop reads CASSLVDKNYGYTF. The CDR3 nucleotides read TGTGCCAGCAGCTTAGTGGACAAAAACTATGGCTACACCTTC. The complete variable domain, with remaining parts taken from reference TRBV11-2 and TRBJ1-2, reads EAGVAQSPRYKIIEKRQSVAFWCNPISGHATLYWYQQILGQGPKLLIQFQNNGVVDDSQLPKDRFSAERLKGVDSTLKIQPAKLEDSAVYLCASSLVDKNYGYTFGSGTRLTVV.

The rearrangement uses TRBV25-1 and TRBJ1-6; the D is unclear. From germline, CDR1 is MGHDK and CDR2 SYGVNS. The CDR3 is made up of 15 amino acids. V was shortened by 5 bases and J by 2 bases, with 10 bases between the two germline ends. The CDR3, as DNA: TGTGCCAGCAGTCCACCCGGGACCTATAATTCACCCCTCCACTTT. Translation gives CASSPPGTYNSPLHF.

This chain uses TRBV19 with TRBJ2-1; D is possibly TRBD1 or TRBD2 (5 bases each). The CDR3 loop spans 16 amino acids. The V end was cut by 4 bases, the J end by 8 bases, with 21 bases between. Germline assignment: CDR1 LNHDA and CDR2 SQIVND (reference sequence). CDR3 in amino acids: CASSTPGTPLGDEQFF. The CDR3 coding sequence is TGTGCCAGTAGTACCCCCGGGACCCCCCTTGGCGATGAGCAGTTCTTC.

V usage is TRBV14 and J usage is TRBJ2-3; D gene unclear. Trimming took 4 bases from V and 6 from J, leaving 11 bases between them. Germline V gene data show CDR1 as SGHDN and CDR2 as FVKESK. There are 13 residues in the CDR3. The CDR3 loop reads CASSLKGPDTQYF. The CDR3 DNA follows: TGTGCCAGCAGCCTAAAAGGGCCCGATACGCAGTATTTT. Based on the CDR3 plus reference TRBV14 and TRBJ2-3, the full variable domain is EAGVTQFPSHSVIEKGQTVTLRCDPISGHDNLYWYRRVMGKEIKFLLHFVKESKQDESGMPNNRFLAERTGGTYSTLKVQPAELEDSGVYFCASSLKGPDTQYFGPGTRLTVL.

V is TRBV4-1 and J is TRBJ1-2, with TRBD1 matching over 8 bases. The junction had 1 base not matched to a gene; V was cut back by 0 bases and J by 1 base. The CDR3 spans 15 residues. CDR1 and CDR2 (germline): MGHRA, YSYEKL. The CDR3 here is CASSQEGQVNYGYTF. CDR3 coding DNA: TGCGCCAGCAGCCAAGAGGGACAGGTTAACTATGGCTACACCTTC.

J is TRBJ1-1 and V is TRBV4-1, with D possibly matching TRBD1 (5 bases). Trimming left V 3 bases short and J 3 bases short, with 26 bases between. Germline CDR1 reads MGHRA; CDR2 reads YSYEKL. The CDR3 runs to 19 residues. CDR3 in DNA: TGCGCCAGCAGCCATGGAAGCCGGCAGGGAGGAAAATTGGACACTGAAGCTTTCTTT. This codes for CASSHGSRQGGKLDTEAFF.

The chain combines TRBV19 with TRBJ1-1, with 7 bases that match TRBD1. V shed 7 bases and J 11 bases; nucleotides not matched to a gene: 7. Germline V CDR1 and CDR2: LNHDA, SQIVND (reference sequence). The CDR3 sequence is 11 residues long. The CDR3 nucleotides read TGTGCCAGTACCTCCGCCAGGGGGGCTTTCTTT. It encodes CASTSARGAFF.

The gene calls are TRBV5-1 and TRBJ1-1; unclear D gene. There are 15 residues in the CDR3. From germline, CDR1 is SGHRS and CDR2 YFSETQ. Trimming removed 0 bases from V and 3 bases from J, with 12 bases in between. CDR3 bases: TGCGCCAGCAGCTTGGTGAGGGTTGGGGACACTGAAGCTTTCTTT. Translating it yields CASSLVRVGDTEAFF.

This clone appeared once. The chain links TRBV5-1 to TRBJ2-1; D call uncertain. Between the trimmed V and J ends, which lost 1 base and 0 bases, there was a span of 11 bases. The V gene's germline CDR1 is SGHRS and CDR2 YFSETQ. This CDR3 contains 16 residues. The CDR3 sequence is CASSLMPGSSYNEQFF. Here the CDR3 DNA reads TGCGCCAGCAGCTTGATGCCAGGCAGCTCCTACAATGAGCAGTTCTTC.